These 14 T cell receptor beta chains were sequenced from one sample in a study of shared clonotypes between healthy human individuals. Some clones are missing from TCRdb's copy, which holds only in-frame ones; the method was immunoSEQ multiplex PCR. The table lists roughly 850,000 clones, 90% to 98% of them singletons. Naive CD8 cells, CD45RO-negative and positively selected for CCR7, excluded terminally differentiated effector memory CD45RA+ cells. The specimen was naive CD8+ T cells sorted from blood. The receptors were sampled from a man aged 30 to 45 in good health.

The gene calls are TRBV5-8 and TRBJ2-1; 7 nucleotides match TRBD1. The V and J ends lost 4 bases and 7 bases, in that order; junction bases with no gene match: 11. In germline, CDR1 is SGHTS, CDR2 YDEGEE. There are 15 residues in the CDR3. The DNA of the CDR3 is TGTGCCAGCAGCCCCAGGGACAGAAAACTTAATGAGCAGTTCTTC. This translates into CASSPRDRKLNEQFF.

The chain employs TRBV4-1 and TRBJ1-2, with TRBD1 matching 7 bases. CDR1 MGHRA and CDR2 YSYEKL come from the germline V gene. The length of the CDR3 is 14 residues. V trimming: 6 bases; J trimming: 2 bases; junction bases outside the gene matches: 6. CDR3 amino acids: CASSPDRVNYGYTF. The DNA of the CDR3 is TGCGCCAGCAGTCCCGACAGGGTAAACTATGGCTACACCTTC.

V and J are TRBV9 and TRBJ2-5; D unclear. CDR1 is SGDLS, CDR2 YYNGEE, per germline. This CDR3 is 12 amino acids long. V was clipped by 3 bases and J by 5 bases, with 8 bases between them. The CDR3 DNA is TGTGCCAGCAGCGCCACTACGGAGACCCAGTACTTC. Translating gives CASSATTETQYF.

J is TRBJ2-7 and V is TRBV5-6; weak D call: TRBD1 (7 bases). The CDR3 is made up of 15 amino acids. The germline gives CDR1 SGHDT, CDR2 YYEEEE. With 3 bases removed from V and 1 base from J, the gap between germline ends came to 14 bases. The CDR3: CASSWARGRSYEQYF. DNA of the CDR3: TGTGCCAGCAGCTGGGCCAGGGGGAGGTCCTACGAGCAGTACTTC.

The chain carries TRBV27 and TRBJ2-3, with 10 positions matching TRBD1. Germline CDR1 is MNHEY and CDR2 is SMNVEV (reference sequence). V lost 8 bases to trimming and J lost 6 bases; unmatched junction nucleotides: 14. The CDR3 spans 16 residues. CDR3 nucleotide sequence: TGTGCCAGCGGCCTTGTCCGGGACAGGGGAGGCGATACGCAGTATTTT. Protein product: CASGLVRDRGGDTQYF.

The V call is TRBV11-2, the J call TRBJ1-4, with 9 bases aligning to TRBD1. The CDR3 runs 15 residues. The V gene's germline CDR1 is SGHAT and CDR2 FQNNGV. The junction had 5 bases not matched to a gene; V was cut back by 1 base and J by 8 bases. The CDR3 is CASSLGGQGVEKLFF. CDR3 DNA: TGTGCCAGCAGCTTAGGGGGACAGGGCGTAGAAAAACTGTTTTTT.

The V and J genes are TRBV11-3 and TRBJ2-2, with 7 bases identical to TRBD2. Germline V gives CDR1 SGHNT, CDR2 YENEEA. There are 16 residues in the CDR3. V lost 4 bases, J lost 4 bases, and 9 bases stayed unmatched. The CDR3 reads CASSSRAGDRTGELFF. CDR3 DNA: TGTGCCAGCAGCTCCCGCGCGGGAGATCGCACCGGGGAGCTGTTTTTT.

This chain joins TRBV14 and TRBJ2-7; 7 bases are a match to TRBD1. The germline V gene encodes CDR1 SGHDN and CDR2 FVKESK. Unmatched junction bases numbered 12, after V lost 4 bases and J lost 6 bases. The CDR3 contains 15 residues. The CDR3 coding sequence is TGTGCCAGCAGCCCCTACAGGGGAGCAGATGCCGAGCAGTACTTC. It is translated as CASSPYRGADAEQYF. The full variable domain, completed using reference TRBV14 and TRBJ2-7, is EAGVTQFPSHSVIEKGQTVTLRCDPISGHDNLYWYRRVMGKEIKFLLHFVKESKQDESGMPNNRFLAERTGGTYSTLKVQPAELEDSGVYFCASSPYRGADAEQYFGPGTRLTVT.

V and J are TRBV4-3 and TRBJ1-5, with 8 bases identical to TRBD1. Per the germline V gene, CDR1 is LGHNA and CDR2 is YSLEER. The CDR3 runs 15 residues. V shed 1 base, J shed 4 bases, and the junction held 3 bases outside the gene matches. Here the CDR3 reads CASSQAGGRNQPQHF. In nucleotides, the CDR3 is TGCGCCAGCAGCCAAGCAGGGGGCCGAAATCAGCCCCAGCATTTT.

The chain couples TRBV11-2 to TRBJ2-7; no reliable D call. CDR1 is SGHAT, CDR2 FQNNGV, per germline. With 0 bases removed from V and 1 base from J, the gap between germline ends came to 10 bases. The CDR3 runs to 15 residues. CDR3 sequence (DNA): TGTGCCAGCAGCTTAGAAATCGGCAGTTCCTACGAGCAGTACTTC. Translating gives CASSLEIGSSYEQYF. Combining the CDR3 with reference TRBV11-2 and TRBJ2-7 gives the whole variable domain EAGVAQSPRYKIIEKRQSVAFWCNPISGHATLYWYQQILGQGPKLLIQFQNNGVVDDSQLPKDRFSAERLKGVDSTLKIQPAKLEDSAVYLCASSLEIGSSYEQYFGPGTRLTVT.

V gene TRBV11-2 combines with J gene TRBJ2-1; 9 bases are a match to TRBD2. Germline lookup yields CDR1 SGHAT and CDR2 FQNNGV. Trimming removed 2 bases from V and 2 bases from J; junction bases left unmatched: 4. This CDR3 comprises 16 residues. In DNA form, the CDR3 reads TGTGCCAGCAGCTTATCACTAGCGGGCACCTACAATGAGCAGTTCTTC. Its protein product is CASSLSLAGTYNEQFF.

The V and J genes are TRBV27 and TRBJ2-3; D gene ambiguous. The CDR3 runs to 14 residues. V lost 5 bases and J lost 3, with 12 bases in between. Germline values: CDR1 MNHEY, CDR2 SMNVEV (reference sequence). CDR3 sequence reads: CASSVGVLTDTQYF. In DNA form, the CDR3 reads TGTGCCAGCAGTGTCGGAGTTTTAACAGATACGCAGTATTTT.

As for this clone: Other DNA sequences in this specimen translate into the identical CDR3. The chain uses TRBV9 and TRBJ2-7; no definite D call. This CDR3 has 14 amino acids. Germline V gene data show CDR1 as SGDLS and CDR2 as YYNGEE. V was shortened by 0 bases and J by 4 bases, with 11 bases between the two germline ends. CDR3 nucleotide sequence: TGTGCCAGCAGCGTAGGCGGCGGAACGTACGAGCAGTACTTC. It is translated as CASSVGGGTYEQYF. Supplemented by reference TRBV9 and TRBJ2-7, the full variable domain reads DSGVTQTPKHLITATGQRVTLRCSPRSGDLSVYWYQQSLDQGLQFLIQYYNGEERAKGNILERFSAQQFPDLHSELNLSSLELGDSALYFCASSVGGGTYEQYFGPGTRLTVT.

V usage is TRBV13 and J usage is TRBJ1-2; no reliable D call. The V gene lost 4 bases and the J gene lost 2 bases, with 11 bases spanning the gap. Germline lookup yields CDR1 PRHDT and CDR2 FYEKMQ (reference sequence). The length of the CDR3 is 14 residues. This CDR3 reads CASSSPQLNYGYTF. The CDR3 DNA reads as TGTGCCAGCAGCTCCCCGCAGTTGAACTATGGCTACACCTTC.